These 21 T cell receptor beta chains were sequenced from one sample in a study of post-analysis software for immune sequencing data. These receptors' targets are unknown. Unique molecular identifiers tagged the TCR beta cDNA libraries. One entry per CDR3 protein results from TCRdb running MiXCR on the PCR reads. The sample consists of hundreds of thousands of distinct CDR3 sequences, 35% to 40% of them appearing once. Overall study findings and caveats: In patients, TRBV5-6, TRBV5-1 and TRBV20-1 belonged to five TRBV segments found more frequently than in controls.

Sequencing was performed on blood. These receptors all stem from a girl aged 10-17 years with multiple sclerosis.

This clonotype has at least ten counts. The CDR3 here is CSASSRGGRGYNEQFF. CDR3 nucleotides: TGCAGTGCCTCATCAAGAGGCGGGAGAGGATACAATGAGCAGTTCTTC. The chain joins TRBV20-1 to TRBJ2-1, with 7 positions matching TRBD2. After removal of 6 bases from V and 4 bases from J, the junction contained 15 bases not matched to a gene. CDR3 length: 16 amino acids. Germline-derived CDR1 and CDR2 are DFQATT and SNEGSKA (reference sequence).

This clonotype was observed a handful of times. This sequence may be a read error, since a much larger clone differs from it by one base. The V gene is TRBV25-1, the J gene TRBJ1-6, with unresolved D. There are 12 residues in the CDR3. The V gene's germline CDR1 is MGHDK and CDR2 SYGVNS. The chain's CDR3 is CASSEYGSPPHF. The CDR3, as DNA: TGTGCCAGCAGTGAATATGGATCACCCCCCCACTTT.

This clonotype appeared many times. The rearrangement uses TRBV7-6 and TRBJ2-1, with D possibly matching TRBD2 (6 bases). V was shortened by 0 bases and J by 9 bases, with 15 bases between the two germline ends. The germline V gene encodes CDR1 SGHVS and CDR2 FNYEAQ. This CDR3 has 15 amino acids. The CDR3 coding sequence is TGTGCCAGCAGCTTAGCGCGGCGGGACCCGGGTGAGCAGTTCTTC. Translated, it gives CASSLARRDPGEQFF.

The J gene is TRBJ2-2, the V gene TRBV12-3 or TRBV12-4; perhaps TRBD1 as D (6 bases). The CDR3 length is 13 residues. V lost 6 bases and J lost 7, with 12 bases in between. This CDR3 reads CASRQGEIGELFF. Here the CDR3 DNA reads TGTGCCAGCAGACAGGGTGAGATCGGGGAGCTGTTTTTT.

In this sample, this clonotype turned up many times. The chain employs TRBV11-2 and TRBJ1-6; unclear D gene. The V end lost 2 bases, the J end lost 9 bases, and 11 bases lay between the germline ends. The CDR3 runs to 14 residues. The V gene's germline CDR1 is SGHAT and CDR2 FQNNGV. The CDR3 is CASSLNVGGSPLHF. The CDR3 DNA reads as TGTGCCAGCAGCTTAAATGTCGGTGGTTCACCCCTCCACTTT.

The rearrangement joins TRBV6-6 to TRBJ1-3; tentatively, D is TRBD1 (5 bases). The ends were cut back, 2 bases at V and 9 bases at J, with 14 bases in the middle. The CDR3 totals 14 residues. Germline CDR1 reads MNHNY; CDR2 reads SVGAGI (reference sequence). The CDR3 is CASSYEAGLSTIYF. The CDR3 bases are TGTGCCAGCAGTTACGAGGCAGGGTTAAGCACCATATATTTT.

The chain links TRBV7-8 to TRBJ2-3; D may correspond to TRBD1 or TRBD2 (5 bases each). The ends were cut back, 8 bases at V and 0 bases at J, with 9 bases in the middle. The CDR3 totals 13 residues. Germline CDR1 is SGHVS and CDR2 is FQNEAQ. As DNA, the CDR3 is TGTGCCAGCCTCTGGGGGAGCACAGATACGCAGTATTTT. Protein product: CASLWGSTDTQYF. Filled out from reference TRBV7-8 and TRBJ2-3, the complete variable domain reads GAGVSQSPRYKVAKRGQDVALRCDPISGHVSLFWYQQALGQGPEFLTYFQNEAQLDKSGLPSDRFFAERPEGSVSTLKIQRTQQEDSAVYLCASLWGSTDTQYFGPGTRLTVL.

The chain has TRBV6-1 and TRBJ1-1, with no clear D. CDR1 MNHNS and CDR2 SASEGT come from the germline V gene. V was trimmed by 2 bases and J by 3 bases, leaving 7 bases between them. The CDR3 sequence is 13 residues long. The CDR3 sequence is CASSENLDTEAFF. CDR3 nucleotides: TGTGCCAGCAGTGAAAACTTGGACACTGAAGCTTTCTTT.

This clonotype was detected only a few times. The chain uses TRBV7-9 and TRBJ2-5; weak D call: TRBD1 (5 bases). V dropped 6 bases and J dropped 11 bases, with 31 bases sitting between them. The germline CDR1 and CDR2 sequences are SEHNR and FQNEAQ (reference sequence). CDR3 size: 17 residues. The CDR3 bases are TGTGCCAGCAGTCGACCAGGGCCGGATCTGAGGTACAATGAGCAGTACTTC. It encodes CASSRPGPDLRYNEQYF.

This clonotype was seen many times. CDR3 sequence: CASKHRGQGPRGSNQPQHF. For the CDR3, the DNA is TGTGCCAGCAAACACCGAGGACAGGGGCCCAGGGGGAGCAATCAGCCCCAGCATTTT. The V gene is TRBV6-2 or TRBV6-3, the J gene TRBJ1-5, with TRBD1 matching over 9 bases. V lost 7 bases, J lost 1 base, and 17 bases stayed unmatched. This CDR3 region has 19 residues. Germline CDR1 and CDR2: MNHEY and SVGEGT.

The J gene is TRBJ2-1, the V gene TRBV3-1, with D unclear. Looked up from germline, CDR1 is LGHDT and CDR2 is YNNKEL (reference sequence). The CDR3 runs to 11 residues. V was pared by 1 base and J by 8 bases, with 3 bases between. The CDR3 spells CASSQVDEQFF. The CDR3 DNA reads as TGTGCCAGCAGCCAAGTCGATGAGCAGTTCTTC.

In its sample, this clonotype was seen many times. The chain joins TRBV6-2 or TRBV6-3 to TRBJ2-1; 8 bases fit TRBD2. Unmatched junction bases numbered 17, after V lost 6 bases and J lost 13 bases. This CDR3 has 15 residues. CDR1 MNHEY and CDR2 SVGEGT come from the germline V gene. CDR3: CASSHLGGKRERQFF. The CDR3 coding sequence is TGTGCCAGCAGCCACCTCGGCGGGAAGCGGGAGAGACAGTTCTTC.

This chain connects TRBV20-1 to TRBJ2-1; D uncertain. The germline V gene encodes CDR1 DFQATT and CDR2 SNEGSKA (reference sequence). Trimming left V 0 bases short and J 2 bases short, with 11 bases between. This CDR3 has 15 residues. CDR3 coding DNA: TGCAGTGCTAGAGATCCAGCGAGTACCTACAATGAGCAGTTCTTC. Translation gives CSARDPASTYNEQFF.

This clonotype was seen ten or more times. This sequence joins TRBV6-1 and TRBJ1-4; no clear D gene. Germline V gene lookup returns CDR1 MNHNS and CDR2 SASEGT. The germline V and J ends were trimmed by 0 bases and 7 bases, with 12 bases remaining between them. This CDR3 is 15 amino acids long. The CDR3 protein is CASSEANSPTEKLFF. The CDR3 nucleotides are TGTGCCAGCAGTGAAGCGAACAGCCCGACTGAAAAACTGTTTTTT.

With respect to this clonotype: A much larger clone is a single base away; this may be a read error. This chain links TRBV11-2 with TRBJ2-5; 12 nucleotides match TRBD2. This CDR3 has 15 amino acids. Germline assignment: CDR1 SGHAT and CDR2 FQNNGV. Unmatched junction bases numbered 12, after V lost 5 bases and J lost 11 bases. CDR3 sequence reads: CASSPGTSGLDEQYF. The CDR3 DNA is TGTGCCAGCAGCCCTGGGACTAGCGGGCTAGATGAGCAGTACTTC. The whole variable domain, remainder taken from reference TRBV11-2 and TRBJ2-5, is EAGVAQSPRYKIIEKRQSVAFWCNPISGHATLYWYQQILGQGPKLLIQFQNNGVVDDSQLPKDRFSAERLKGVDSTLKIQPAKLEDSAVYLCASSPGTSGLDEQYFGPGTRLLVL.

Many counts were recorded for this clonotype. This chain links TRBV12-3 or TRBV12-4 with TRBJ2-1; 10 positions agree with TRBD2. There are 18 residues in the CDR3. The V and J ends lost 4 bases and 6 bases, in that order; junction bases with no gene match: 15. The CDR3 spells CASSYVVIGSGRRNEQFF. The CDR3 DNA sequence: TGTGCCAGCAGTTATGTTGTCATTGGTAGCGGGAGGCGCAATGAGCAGTTCTTC.

This clonotype was seen many times. The chain joins TRBV5-8 to TRBJ1-5; 7 nucleotides agree with TRBD1. The germline V gene has CDR1 SGHTS and CDR2 YDEGEE. V shed 4 bases, J shed 0 bases, and the junction held 4 bases outside the gene matches. The CDR3 consists of 15 residues. CDR3 region: CASSPTGTSNQPQHF. CDR3 nucleotides: TGTGCCAGCAGCCCGACAGGGACTAGCAATCAGCCCCAGCATTTT.

This clonotype has at least ten counts. The V gene is TRBV29-1, the J gene TRBJ2-1; a weak D match, TRBD2 (6 bases). Deletions cut 2 bases from V and 4 bases from J, with 9 bases between. Germline V gives CDR1 SQVTM, CDR2 ANQGSEA. The CDR3 is 13 amino acids. In nucleotides, the CDR3 is TGCAGCGTTGAAAGGGAGGCTTACAATGAGCAGTTCTTC. It specifies CSVEREAYNEQFF.

J is TRBJ2-1 and V is TRBV10-2; TRBD2 might be the D (7 bases). TRBJ2-7 explains the end of the DNA better; the J call may be wrong. This CDR3 comprises 15 residues. Germline V gives CDR1 WSHSY, CDR2 SAAADI. DNA for the CDR3: TGCGCCAGCAGTGTGTCGGGGGGCTCATACAATGAGCAGTACTTC. It yields the protein CASSVSGGSYNEQYF.

This chain joins TRBV29-1 and TRBJ1-2, with 8 bases lining up with TRBD1. Looked up from germline, CDR1 is SQVTM and CDR2 is ANQGSEA. Trimming at V came to 8 bases and at J to 6 bases, leaving 5 bases not matched to a gene. CDR3 size: 11 residues. This CDR3 is CSTQGANGYTF. In nucleotides, the CDR3 is TGCAGCACCCAGGGGGCAAATGGCTACACCTTC.

As for this clonotype: A read error is possible here, since a much larger clone lies one base away. CDR3 in amino acids: CASSKEMEAYEQYF. In DNA form, the CDR3 reads TGTGCCAGCAGCAAAGAAATGGAGGCCTACGAGCAGTACTTC. The chain employs TRBV21-1 and TRBJ2-7; TRBD2, the D gene given by the table, was not confirmed from the DNA. TRBV21-1 is described as a pseudogene. This CDR3 has 14 amino acids.